A selection of T cell receptor beta chains follows, all from one sample in a study of CD8 T cells in ankylosing spondylitis. MiXCR, run by TCRdb on the 5' RACE reads, gives a single entry per CDR3 protein. The sample lists approximately 540,000 distinct CDR3 sequences; approximately 11% were seen once. The sequenced material came from blood, either unsorted or a sorted T cell fraction (not recorded which). The source of these receptors is a male donor with ankylosing spondylitis. Each CDR3 is given with its conserved first and last residue. Each record gives: clone size, V gene, J gene, D gene, CDR3 DNA, CDR3 protein. D genes are given only for firm matches. Clone size is not always given. Where it is, it says once, few, many or a class for expanded clones.

clone_size: NA
v_call: TRBV5-1
j_call: TRBJ1-3
d_call: NA
cdr3_nt: TGCGCCAGCAGCGCTCCGGGGACGATCGGAAACACCATATATTTT
cdr3_aa: CASSAPGTIGNTIYF

clone_size: NA
v_call: TRBV27
j_call: TRBJ1-5
d_call: TRBD1
cdr3_nt: TGTGCCAGCAGTTCGATTACAGGGGGAAATCAGCCCCAGCATTTT
cdr3_aa: CASSSITGGNQPQHF

clone_size: NA
v_call: TRBV24-1
j_call: TRBJ2-3
d_call: TRBD2
cdr3_nt: TGTGCCTCCGGCCCGGGAGGACGAAGCACAGATACGCAGTATTTT
cdr3_aa: CASGPGGRSTDTQYF

clone_size: few
v_call: TRBV18
j_call: TRBJ2-2
d_call: TRBD1
cdr3_nt: TGTGCCAGCTCACCACCGTGGACAGGGGCCACCGGGGAGCTGTTTTTT
cdr3_aa: CASSPPWTGATGELFF

clone_size: few
v_call: TRBV24-1
j_call: TRBJ2-1
d_call: TRBD2
cdr3_nt: TGTGCCACCAGTGATTTAGGTCGGGGGCTAGCGGGAGATGAGCAGTTCTTC
cdr3_aa: CATSDLGRGLAGDEQFF

clone_size: NA
v_call: TRBV20-1
j_call: TRBJ2-5
d_call: NA
cdr3_nt: TGCAGTGCTAGAGACAGGGTGGTAGAGACCCAGTACTTC
cdr3_aa: CSARDRVVETQYF

clone_size: many
v_call: TRBV13
j_call: TRBJ1-3
d_call: TRBD1
cdr3_nt: TGTGCCAGCAGGGGGGGACAGACTGGAAACACCATATATTTT
cdr3_aa: CASRGGQTGNTIYF

clone_size: few
v_call: TRBV20-1
j_call: TRBJ1-5
d_call: NA
cdr3_nt: TGCAGTGCTAGTGGGGCAGACAATCAGCCCCAGCATTTT
cdr3_aa: CSASGADNQPQHF

clone_size: NA
v_call: TRBV12-3/TRBV12-4
j_call: TRBJ2-7
d_call: TRBD2
cdr3_nt: TGTGCCAGCAGTTTGGGACTAGCGGGAGTCCCCTACGAGCAGTACTTC
cdr3_aa: CASSLGLAGVPYEQYF

clone_size: many
v_call: TRBV12-3/TRBV12-4
j_call: TRBJ1-5
d_call: NA
cdr3_nt: TGTGCCAGCAGTTTAGAGTCGGGGGGAAATCAGCCCCAGCATTTT
cdr3_aa: CASSLESGGNQPQHF

clone_size: many
v_call: TRBV7-9
j_call: TRBJ1-6
d_call: TRBD1
cdr3_nt: TGTGCCAGCAGCCCGGCCCAAGTAGGACAGGGGAATTCACCCCTCCACTTT
cdr3_aa: CASSPAQVGQGNSPLHF

clone_size: few
v_call: TRBV5-1
j_call: TRBJ2-3
d_call: NA
cdr3_nt: TGCGCCAGCAGCTTGACCGGGACTTTCTATACGCAGTATTTT
cdr3_aa: CASSLTGTFYTQYF

clone_size: many
v_call: TRBV7-8
j_call: TRBJ1-1
d_call: TRBD1
cdr3_nt: TGTGCCAGCAGCTTAGCGCGGACAGGGGTGAACACTGAAGCTTTCTTT
cdr3_aa: CASSLARTGVNTEAFF

clone_size: few
v_call: TRBV10-2
j_call: TRBJ1-1
d_call: NA
cdr3_nt: TGCGCCAGCAGTGGTACAGGCACTGAAGCTTTCTTT
cdr3_aa: CASSGTGTEAFF

clone_size: few
v_call: TRBV5-6
j_call: TRBJ2-5
d_call: NA
cdr3_nt: TGTGCCAGCAGCCCTACGATCGGCAAAGAGACCCAGTACTTC
cdr3_aa: CASSPTIGKETQYF

clone_size: NA
v_call: TRBV30
j_call: TRBJ1-1
d_call: NA
cdr3_nt: TGTGCCTGTACAGGATACGGGAACACTGAAGCTTTCTTT
cdr3_aa: CACTGYGNTEAFF

clone_size: NA
v_call: TRBV29-1
j_call: TRBJ2-2
d_call: NA
cdr3_nt: TGCAGCGTCCGGGACGGATCGAACACCGGGGAGCTGTTTTTT
cdr3_aa: CSVRDGSNTGELFF

clone_size: many
v_call: TRBV18
j_call: TRBJ2-1
d_call: NA
cdr3_nt: TGTGCCAGCTCACCACAGTATGAGCAGTTCTTC
cdr3_aa: CASSPQYEQFF

clone_size: NA
v_call: TRBV3-1
j_call: TRBJ1-1
d_call: NA
cdr3_nt: TGTGCCAGCAGCCCCTCGGGGGGAAACACTGAAGCTTTCTTT
cdr3_aa: CASSPSGGNTEAFF

clone_size: many
v_call: TRBV5-1
j_call: TRBJ2-2
d_call: NA
cdr3_nt: TGCGCCAGCAGCTTAGGTGGAGGCTACACCGGGGAGCTGTTTTTT
cdr3_aa: CASSLGGGYTGELFF

clone_size: NA
v_call: TRBV3-1
j_call: TRBJ2-1
d_call: NA
cdr3_nt: TGTGCCAGCAGCCAAGCCCAGGGCGGCAATGAGCAGTTCTTC
cdr3_aa: CASSQAQGGNEQFF

clone_size: NA
v_call: TRBV27
j_call: TRBJ2-1
d_call: TRBD2
cdr3_nt: TGTGCCAGCAGGGGGTCTAGCGGGGGGGTGAATGAGCAGTTCTTC
cdr3_aa: CASRGSSGGVNEQFF

clone_size: NA
v_call: TRBV24-1
j_call: TRBJ2-1
d_call: TRBD1
cdr3_nt: TGTGCCACCAGTGATCCGGGACAGGGGGCCGACAATGAGCAGTTCTTC
cdr3_aa: CATSDPGQGADNEQFF

clone_size: NA
v_call: TRBV24-1
j_call: TRBJ1-1
d_call: NA
cdr3_nt: TGTGCCACCAGTGAACGTAGAGACAGTGAGGCTTTCTTT
cdr3_aa: CATSERRDSEAFF

clone_size: NA
v_call: TRBV12-3/TRBV12-4
j_call: TRBJ1-2
d_call: NA
cdr3_nt: TGTGCCAGCAGTTCCGGTGCAGCTGGCTACACCTTC
cdr3_aa: CASSSGAAGYTF

clone_size: few
v_call: TRBV19
j_call: TRBJ2-5
d_call: NA
cdr3_nt: TGTGCCAGTAGTATAGCAGGGGGGGAGACCCAGTACTTC
cdr3_aa: CASSIAGGETQYF

clone_size: NA
v_call: TRBV4-1
j_call: TRBJ2-3
d_call: TRBD2
cdr3_nt: TGCGCCAGCAGCCAAGTGTCCCTAGCGGACGGCACAGATACGCAGTATTTT
cdr3_aa: CASSQVSLADGTDTQYF

clone_size: many
v_call: TRBV7-9
j_call: TRBJ2-7
d_call: TRBD1
cdr3_nt: TGTGCCAGCAGCCCCGGGACAGCCTCAAACGAGCAGTACTTC
cdr3_aa: CASSPGTASNEQYF

clone_size: NA
v_call: TRBV28
j_call: TRBJ2-1
d_call: TRBD2
cdr3_nt: TGTGCCAGCAGTTTGCGTCGCGGGAGTGGTCCGAGCTCCTACAATGAGCAGTTCTTC
cdr3_aa: CASSLRRGSGPSSYNEQFF

clone_size: NA
v_call: TRBV20-1
j_call: TRBJ1-2
d_call: NA
cdr3_nt: TGCAGTGCCCCGAGAGGGAGCTATGGCTACACCTTC
cdr3_aa: CSAPRGSYGYTF

clone_size: few
v_call: TRBV3-1
j_call: TRBJ2-2
d_call: TRBD2
cdr3_nt: TGTGCCAGCAGCGACGGACTAGCCCCCCTTTACACCGGGGAGCTGTTTTTT
cdr3_aa: CASSDGLAPLYTGELFF

clone_size: few
v_call: TRBV5-1
j_call: TRBJ2-3
d_call: NA
cdr3_nt: TGCGCCAGCAGCTTCCAGGGGTCCCCCGCCACAGATACGCAGTATTTT
cdr3_aa: CASSFQGSPATDTQYF

clone_size: many
v_call: TRBV12-3/TRBV12-4
j_call: TRBJ2-1
d_call: TRBD2
cdr3_nt: TGTGCCAGCAGTTTAGTTCGCAGAGGGTTAACTAGCGGGAGGGCCCCCTCCAATGAGCAGTTCTTC
cdr3_aa: CASSLVRRGLTSGRAPSNEQFF

clone_size: NA
v_call: TRBV7-9
j_call: TRBJ2-7
d_call: NA
cdr3_nt: TGTGCCAGCAGCCGTAAGGACAGCGAAACCTACGAGCAGTACTTC
cdr3_aa: CASSRKDSETYEQYF

clone_size: many
v_call: TRBV3-1
j_call: TRBJ1-5
d_call: TRBD1
cdr3_nt: TGTGCCAGCAGCCAAGGACAGGGGAACAATCAGCCCCAGCATTTT
cdr3_aa: CASSQGQGNNQPQHF

clone_size: NA
v_call: TRBV29-1
j_call: TRBJ2-1
d_call: TRBD2
cdr3_nt: TGCAGCGTTGAAGGCGGGAGGGGGTCCTACAATGAGCAGTTCTTC
cdr3_aa: CSVEGGRGSYNEQFF

clone_size: few
v_call: TRBV7-9
j_call: TRBJ1-2
d_call: NA
cdr3_nt: TGTGCCAGCAGCTTAGCGGACGGAACCTATGGCTACACCTTC
cdr3_aa: CASSLADGTYGYTF

clone_size: NA
v_call: TRBV4-1
j_call: TRBJ2-5
d_call: TRBD2
cdr3_nt: TGCGCCAGCAGCCCTGCGGGGGTCCAAGAGACCCAGTACTTC
cdr3_aa: CASSPAGVQETQYF

clone_size: NA
v_call: TRBV6-2/TRBV6-3
j_call: TRBJ2-7
d_call: NA
cdr3_nt: TGTGCCAGCAGTTTCGTGGGCTACGAGCAGTACTTC
cdr3_aa: CASSFVGYEQYF

clone_size: many
v_call: TRBV7-2
j_call: TRBJ2-1
d_call: NA
cdr3_nt: TGTGCCAGCAGCTTAGATTTGTTGAATGAGCAGTTCTTC
cdr3_aa: CASSLDLLNEQFF

clone_size: few
v_call: TRBV29-1
j_call: TRBJ2-1
d_call: TRBD2
cdr3_nt: TGCAGCGTCCGGACTAGCGGACAAAGTAGGGGCGGCTCCTACAATGAGCAGTTCTTC
cdr3_aa: CSVRTSGQSRGGSYNEQFF

clone_size: NA
v_call: TRBV20-1
j_call: TRBJ1-2
d_call: TRBD1
cdr3_nt: TGCAGTGCTAGTAGAGACAGGGGAAACTATGGCTACACCTTC
cdr3_aa: CSASRDRGNYGYTF

clone_size: NA
v_call: TRBV15
j_call: TRBJ1-5
d_call: NA
cdr3_nt: TGTGCCACCAGCAGATCCACAGGGTTCAATCAGCCCCAGCATTTT
cdr3_aa: CATSRSTGFNQPQHF

clone_size: NA
v_call: TRBV12-3/TRBV12-4
j_call: TRBJ1-5
d_call: TRBD1
cdr3_nt: TGTGCCAGCAGGGGCCATGGACAGGGCAATCAGCCCCAGCATTTT
cdr3_aa: CASRGHGQGNQPQHF

clone_size: many
v_call: TRBV12-3/TRBV12-4
j_call: TRBJ1-2
d_call: NA
cdr3_nt: TGTGCCAGCAGTTTCTCAGGGTTTAACTATGGCTACACCTTC
cdr3_aa: CASSFSGFNYGYTF

clone_size: NA
v_call: TRBV25-1
j_call: TRBJ1-4
d_call: TRBD1
cdr3_nt: TGTGCCAGCAGTGAAAGGACAGGGAGGGAAAAACTGTTTTTT
cdr3_aa: CASSERTGREKLFF

clone_size: NA
v_call: TRBV7-9
j_call: TRBJ2-1
d_call: TRBD1
cdr3_nt: TGTGCCAGCGAGGACAGGGGACCCTACAATGAGCAGTTCTTC
cdr3_aa: CASEDRGPYNEQFF

clone_size: few
v_call: TRBV20-1
j_call: TRBJ2-2
d_call: TRBD2
cdr3_nt: TGCTGCCTAAGCCGAGCGGGAGCTACCGGGGAGCTGTTTTTT
cdr3_aa: CCLSRAGATGELFF